Only a few counts were recorded for the clone carrying this T cell receptor (beta chain). These data come from a study of blood T cell repertoires in COVID-19. CDR3 size: 15 residues. CDR1 is SGHRS and CDR2 is YFSETQ in the germline V gene. V lost 4 bases and J lost 5, with 17 bases in between. TCRdb keeps only in-frame clones here, not all; method: immunoSEQ multiplex PCR. This sample yields fewer than 100,000 clones, of which 85% are seen a single time; around 4% belongs to the top ten. The sequence was obtained from a man aged 60-69 years with acute or convalescent COVID-19. The chain recombines TRBV5-1 with TRBJ2-3; D may be TRBD2 (5 bases). The sequencing sample was made of peripheral blood. The CDR3 nucleotides read TGCGCCAGCAGCCCGGACTTTTCCCTGGGAGATACGCAGTATTTT. This codes for CASSPDFSLGDTQYF.